Here is one TCR beta chain with its context. The antigen is undetermined. The sample comes from a study of post-analysis software for immune sequencing data. Study-level points and caveats: Comparison with controls showed significantly lower normalized Chao1 diversity in multiple sclerosis patients. There were about 5 TRBV segments more frequent in patients than controls, and TRBV5-6, TRBV5-1 and TRBV20-1 were among them.

cDNA libraries of TCR beta carried unique molecular identifiers. T cells numbering roughly 1 to 11 million yielded cDNA molecules that totaled roughly 500,000. TCRdb fed the PCR reads into MiXCR, producing one record per CDR3 protein. Of about 430,000 distinct CDR3 sequences listed, approximately 38% were seen once; the top ten hold 6.5% to 8%. Germline loops: CDR1 MNHNS, CDR2 SASEGT. This CDR3 spans 15 amino acids. The J segment lost 4 bases and the V segment lost 6 bases, leaving 9 bases of the junction unmatched. This chain connects TRBV6-1 to TRBJ1-5; 7 bases fit TRBD1. The TCR was taken from a girl between 2 and 10 years old with multiple sclerosis. The source material was blood. Here the CDR3 reads CASSRRGTANQPQHF. The CDR3 DNA sequence: TGTGCCAGCAGCCGCCGCGGGACAGCTAATCAGCCCCAGCATTTT.